The clone carrying this T cell receptor (beta chain) was observed many times. TCRdb reprocessed the RT-PCR reads with MiXCR, giving one entry per CDR3 protein. This table holds hundreds of thousands of distinct CDR3 sequences, 12% to 15% found once. This CDR3 comprises 14 residues. V was pared by 8 bases and J by 4 bases, with 7 bases of the junction left unmatched. The germline CDR1 and CDR2 sequences are ENHRY and SYGVKD. The chain carries TRBV10-3 and TRBJ2-3, with TRBD2 identical over 9 bases. The specimen was memory CD4+ T cells from blood. The TCR originated in a female donor in good health, serving as a healthy control. CDR3 protein: CAIEREAGADTQYF. The DNA for the CDR3 is TGTGCCATCGAGCGGGAGGCGGGGGCAGATACGCAGTATTTT.